The 4 T cell receptor beta chains given below trace back to one sample, sequenced in a study of cytomegalovirus exposure and HLA in healthy donors. This PCR relied on a set of 60 Vbeta primers and 13 Jbeta primers. Profiling relied on immunoSEQ multiplex PCR, and the TCRdb table lists in-frame clones only, not all of them. The table has fewer than 200,000 clones, approximately 80% seen once. Sequencing input: PBMCs. Source of these receptors: a girl aged 2-9 years in good health and CMV-seropositive.

This chain connects TRBV6-5 to TRBJ2-7; D is perhaps TRBD2 (5 bases). The CDR3 totals 12 residues. V was clipped by 5 bases and J by 7 bases, with 12 bases between them. Germline loops: CDR1 MNHEY, CDR2 SVGAGI. The CDR3 region has the DNA TGTGCCAGCAGTCGGGATCCCATGGAGCAGTACTTC. This encodes CASSRDPMEQYF.

This chain joins TRBV11-2 and TRBJ2-3; 7 positions agree with TRBD2. V was pared by 2 bases and J by 3 bases, with 5 bases of the junction left unmatched. Per the germline V gene, CDR1 is SGHAT and CDR2 is FQNNGV. The CDR3 has 15 residues. CDR3 sequence reads: CASSLLPGGTDTQYF. The CDR3 coding sequence is TGTGCCAGCAGCTTACTCCCGGGAGGAACAGATACGCAGTATTTT.

The chain carries TRBV9 and TRBJ2-1; no definite D call. Trimming cost V 0 bases and J 1 base, with 14 bases left between them. Germline lookup yields CDR1 SGDLS and CDR2 YYNGEE. This CDR3 has 17 amino acids. CDR3 DNA sequence: TGTGCCAGCAGCGTAGGATCGACGGGTTGGTCCTACAATGAGCAGTTCTTC. Its translation is CASSVGSTGWSYNEQFF.

Comments on this clone: Sequence at one end of the junction differs from germline and may be a read error. V and J are TRBV5-1 and TRBJ2-5; the D gene is possibly TRBD1 (6 bases). The CDR3 extends over 14 amino acids. Germline V gene lookup returns CDR1 SGHRS and CDR2 YFSETQ. The CDR3 DNA follows: TGCGCCAGCAGCTCGCCACTGGGACAAGAGGCCCAGTACTTC. Translated, it gives CASSSPLGQEAQYF.